This paragraph covers one T cell receptor beta chain sequence. Its antigen is unidentified. Using its own MiXCR run on the 5' RACE reads, TCRdb lists one record per CDR3 protein. The sample has 50,000 to 70,000 distinct CDR3 sequences, about an eighth seen once. This entry is derived from a study of early T cells in non-severe SARS-CoV-2 infection. Study-wide findings and caveats: VDJdb matching, biased toward anti-spike CD8 responses, missed private and CD4 specificities.

The CDR3 is 14 residues long. V was shortened by 6 bases and J by 2 bases, with 12 bases between the two germline ends. The sequenced sample was whole blood. This chain links TRBV12-3 or TRBV12-4 with TRBJ2-3; D may match TRBD1 or TRBD2 (6 bases each). The receptor's source is an adult who was a healthcare worker with PCR-confirmed SARS-CoV-2 infection or an uninfected control (not recorded which). The CDR3 coding sequence is TGTGCCAGCAGGATCGGGGGCAACACAGATACGCAGTATTTT. This sequence encodes CASRIGGNTDTQYF.